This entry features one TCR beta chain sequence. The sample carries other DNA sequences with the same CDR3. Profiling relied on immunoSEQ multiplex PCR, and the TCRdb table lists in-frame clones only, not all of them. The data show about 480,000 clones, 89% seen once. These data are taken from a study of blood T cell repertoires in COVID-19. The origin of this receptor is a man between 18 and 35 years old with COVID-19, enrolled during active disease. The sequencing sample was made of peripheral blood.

Written as DNA, the CDR3 is TGCGCCAGCAGCCCCCAGGGTGACCAGCCCCAGCATTTT. It encodes CASSPQGDQPQHF. The rearrangement links TRBV5-1 to TRBJ1-5; D might be TRBD1 (5 bases). This CDR3 comprises 13 residues. Trimming removed 4 bases from V and 7 bases from J, with 12 bases in between. Germline V gene data show CDR1 as SGHRS and CDR2 as YFSETQ.